A single sample is the source of the 23 T cell receptor beta chains below, sequenced in a study of shared clonotypes between healthy human individuals. Profiling relied on immunoSEQ multiplex PCR, and the TCRdb table lists in-frame clones only, not all of them. The sample yields a few million clones, about 92% seen once. The sequencing input was naive CD4+ T cells from PBMCs. The subset was: CD45RA+ positively selected. These receptor sequences come from a man between 18 and 35 years old in good health. Some clones in this sample may be carry-over from other donors' samples.

The chain carries TRBV27 and TRBJ1-5; D might be TRBD1 (5 bases). Germline CDR1 is MNHEY and CDR2 is SMNVEV (reference sequence). CDR3 size: 14 residues. The V and J ends lost 0 bases and 9 bases respectively, with 12 bases between them. In DNA form, the CDR3 reads TGTGCCAGCAGTTTATCAAGGGACCGGGGGCCCCAGCATTTT. Its protein is CASSLSRDRGPQHF.

This clone was detected only once. The genes are TRBV2 and TRBJ1-2; maybe TRBD1 (6 bases). The CDR3 loop spans 12 amino acids. The ends were cut back, 9 bases at V and 2 bases at J, with 10 bases in the middle. Germline V gene lookup returns CDR1 SNHLY and CDR2 FYNNEI. The DNA for the CDR3 is TGTGCCAGGGGGGCCGGAAACTATGGCTACACCTTC. Translating it yields CARGAGNYGYTF.

The chain has TRBV4-1 and TRBJ2-1; tentatively, D is TRBD1 (5 bases). Per the germline V gene, CDR1 is MGHRA and CDR2 is YSYEKL. V was pared by 2 bases and J by 6 bases, with 5 bases between. This CDR3 spans 12 amino acids. This CDR3 reads CASSQRGNEQFF. For the CDR3, the DNA is TGCGCCAGCAGCCAAAGGGGCAATGAGCAGTTCTTC.

The V gene is TRBV5-5, the J gene TRBJ2-7; 9 bases fit TRBD1. The CDR3 is 14 residues long. The V segment lost 8 bases and the J segment 6 bases; nucleotides outside the gene matches: 12. Germline CDR1 and CDR2: SGHKS and YYEKEE (reference sequence). The CDR3 loop reads CASARGQGSGEQYF. The CDR3 DNA sequence: TGTGCCAGTGCAAGAGGACAGGGGTCCGGCGAGCAGTACTTC.

The V gene is TRBV2, the J gene TRBJ1-3, with D possibly TRBD1 on 6 matching bases. Germline CDR1 SNHLY, CDR2 FYNNEI. This CDR3 is built from 14 residues. The ends were cut back, 4 bases at V and 0 bases at J, with 7 bases in the middle. Written as DNA, the CDR3 is TGTGCCAGCAGTGGGACAGCCTCTGGAAACACCATATATTTT. It yields the protein CASSGTASGNTIYF.

This chain links TRBV21-1 with TRBJ2-7; TRBD1 is the table's D call and was not checked against the DNA. TRBV21-1 is a pseudogene. CDR3 length: 16 residues. The CDR3, as DNA: TGTGCCAGCAGCTTAAGGACAGGGGGCGCCTCCTACGAGCAGTACTTC. As protein: CASSLRTGGASYEQYF.

This sequence joins TRBV5-8 and TRBJ2-3; 12 bases align to TRBD2. The CDR3 is made up of 17 amino acids. Losses at the gene ends were 0 bases for V and 5 bases for J; bases not matched to a gene: 7. Germline V gene sequence: CDR1 SGHTS, CDR2 YDEGEE. CDR3 nucleotides: TGTGCCAGCAGCTTGGCCCAGACTAGCGGGAGTAAAGATACGCAGTATTTT. Translation gives CASSLAQTSGSKDTQYF.

The CDR3 coding sequence is TGTGCCAGCAGCTTGGGGGACAGCGAGCACTACAATGAGCAGTTCTTC. Encoded protein: CASSLGDSEHYNEQFF. The J gene is TRBJ2-1, the V gene TRBV7-3, with 7 bases fitting TRBD1. The CDR3 is 16 residues long. J gave up 3 bases and V 3 bases, and 8 bases lay outside the gene matches. From germline, CDR1 is SGHTA and CDR2 FQGTGA.

This clone was seen just once. The V gene is TRBV15, the J gene TRBJ1-1, with 7 bases lining up with TRBD1. V lost 5 bases, J lost 5 bases, and 11 bases stayed unmatched. This CDR3 is built from 15 residues. The germline V gene encodes CDR1 LNHNV and CDR2 YYDKDF (reference sequence). This CDR3 reads CATSAENKGATEAFF. DNA of the CDR3: TGTGCCACCAGCGCAGAGAATAAGGGGGCAACTGAAGCTTTCTTT.

The rearrangement joins TRBV28 to TRBJ1-3; TRBD1 matches at 9 bases. The CDR3 has 14 residues. Germline V gene data show CDR1 as MDHEN and CDR2 as SYDVKM. The V gene end was trimmed by 5 bases and the J gene end by 6 bases; junction bases not matched to a gene: 5. The CDR3 sequence is CASSLGQGSNTIYF. The CDR3 DNA reads TGTGCCAGCAGTCTCGGACAGGGGTCAAACACCATATATTTT.

The V call is TRBV7-3, the J call TRBJ2-2; 11 positions agree with TRBD1. The CDR3 loop spans 16 amino acids. Germline CDR1 and CDR2: SGHTA and FQGTGA. The V and J ends lost 5 bases and 3 bases, in that order; junction bases with no gene match: 5. This chain's CDR3 is CASSLRDRGDTGELFF. DNA of the CDR3: TGTGCCAGCAGCCTCCGGGACAGGGGGGACACCGGGGAGCTGTTTTTT.

This clone has a single count. The rearrangement uses TRBV25-1 and TRBJ2-1; TRBD2 matches 7 bases. The V and J ends lost 2 bases and 8 bases, in that order; junction bases with no gene match: 6. The germline gives CDR1 MGHDK, CDR2 SYGVNS. The CDR3 covers 14 residues. The DNA for the CDR3 is TGTGCCAGCAGTGAAACTAGCGCTCCCCATGAGCAGTTCTTC. It encodes CASSETSAPHEQFF.

The rearrangement joins TRBV28 to TRBJ2-6, with D perhaps TRBD2 (5 bases). CDR3 length: 18 residues. V was clipped by 2 bases and J by 0 bases, with 14 bases between them. Germline CDR1 reads MDHEN; CDR2 reads SYDVKM. The CDR3 DNA sequence: TGTGCCAGCAGTTTAACCGGGGAATGGGGCTCTGGGGCCAACGTCCTGACTTTC. Residues: CASSLTGEWGSGANVLTF.

This rearrangement joins TRBV5-5 to TRBJ1-4, with D unclear. CDR3 length: 14 residues. Germline assignment: CDR1 SGHKS and CDR2 YYEKEE (reference sequence). Trimming left V 3 bases short and J 8 bases short, with 14 bases between. CDR3 protein: CASSSLEPREKLFF. In DNA, the CDR3 is TGTGCCAGCAGCTCTCTGGAACCGAGAGAAAAACTGTTTTTT. Drawing the rest from reference TRBV5-5 and TRBJ1-4, the complete variable domain is DAGVTQSPTHLIKTRGQQVTLRCSPISGHKSVSWYQQVLGQGPQFIFQYYEKEERGRGNFPDRFSARQFPNYSSELNVNALLLGDSALYLCASSSLEPREKLFFGSGTQLSVL.

This chain links TRBV28 with TRBJ2-7; 7 bases fit TRBD1. V trimming: 0 bases; J trimming: 2 bases; junction bases outside the gene matches: 7. The CDR3 sequence is 16 residues long. Germline-derived CDR1 and CDR2 are MDHEN and SYDVKM. The CDR3 sequence: CASSLWGTVLPYEQYF. In DNA form, the CDR3 reads TGTGCCAGCAGTTTATGGGGGACAGTGTTGCCCTACGAGCAGTACTTC.

V gene TRBV5-1 combines with J gene TRBJ2-5; D is possibly TRBD1 or TRBD2 (5 bases each). Germline loops: CDR1 SGHRS, CDR2 YFSETQ. The length of the CDR3 is 13 residues. Trimming removed 0 bases at V and 6 bases at J, with 9 bases between. The CDR3 DNA reads TGCGCCAGCAGCTTGGGGGACCTACAGACCCAGTACTTC. Translation: CASSLGDLQTQYF.

The gene calls are TRBV15 and TRBJ1-2, with D unclear. This CDR3 contains 14 residues. Germline V gene data show CDR1 as LNHNV and CDR2 as YYDKDF (reference sequence). Trimming pared 2 bases from V and 9 bases from J, leaving 16 bases between. The CDR3 protein is CATSRPTQRPSYTF. Here the CDR3 DNA reads TGTGCCACCAGCAGACCCACCCAGAGACCGAGCTACACCTTC.

CDR3 in DNA: TGCAGCGTTGCTTTCTGGACTAGTGGCTCCTACGAGCAGTACTTC. It specifies CSVAFWTSGSYEQYF. The gene calls are TRBV29-1 and TRBJ2-7; 7 nucleotides line up with TRBD2. CDR3 size: 15 residues. Trimming took 4 bases from V and 0 from J; bases not matched to a gene: 9. Germline V gene lookup returns CDR1 SQVTM and CDR2 ANQGSEA.

CDR3 in amino acids: CSVEDQMGGNSYNEQFF. The CDR3 DNA is TGCAGCGTTGAAGATCAAATGGGCGGGAACTCCTACAATGAGCAGTTCTTC. The gene calls are TRBV29-1 and TRBJ2-1, with D possibly matching TRBD2 (6 bases). The V end lost 0 bases, the J end lost 0 bases, and 15 bases lay between the germline ends. The CDR3 extends over 17 amino acids. Per germline, CDR1 SQVTM and CDR2 ANQGSEA.

The gene calls are TRBV6-5 and TRBJ1-1; no firm D call. Germline values: CDR1 MNHEY, CDR2 SVGAGI. The CDR3 totals 15 residues. The V gene lost 0 bases and the J gene lost 1 base, with 9 bases spanning the gap. In DNA form, the CDR3 reads TGTGCCAGCAGTTACTCCTTGTCGACGAACACTGAAGCTTTCTTT. Translated: CASSYSLSTNTEAFF.

The chain couples TRBV11-2 to TRBJ1-2; D is unresolved. The CDR3 runs to 13 residues. Germline V lookup: CDR1 SGHAT, CDR2 FQNNGV. V was shortened by 5 bases and J by 5 bases, with 12 bases between the two germline ends. CDR3 residues: CASSASHLYGYTF. The CDR3 bases are TGTGCCAGCAGCGCCAGTCACTTGTATGGCTACACCTTC.

V and J are TRBV25-1 and TRBJ1-2; TRBD1 is a possible D gene (5 bases). This CDR3 has 14 amino acids. Germline assignment: CDR1 MGHDK and CDR2 SYGVNS. Between the trimmed V and J ends, which lost 3 bases and 2 bases, there was a span of 10 bases. The CDR3 sequence is CASSEAGQNYGYTF. The CDR3 DNA sequence: TGTGCCAGCAGTGAGGCAGGGCAAAACTATGGCTACACCTTC.

This chain joins TRBV28 and TRBJ2-5; tentative D call: TRBD2 (6 bases). There are 14 residues in the CDR3. Germline V lookup: CDR1 MDHEN, CDR2 SYDVKM. The germline V and J ends were trimmed by 5 bases and 2 bases, with 12 bases remaining between them. CDR3: CASSMGGGQETQYF. CDR3 nucleotides: TGTGCCAGCAGTATGGGCGGAGGGCAAGAGACCCAGTACTTC.